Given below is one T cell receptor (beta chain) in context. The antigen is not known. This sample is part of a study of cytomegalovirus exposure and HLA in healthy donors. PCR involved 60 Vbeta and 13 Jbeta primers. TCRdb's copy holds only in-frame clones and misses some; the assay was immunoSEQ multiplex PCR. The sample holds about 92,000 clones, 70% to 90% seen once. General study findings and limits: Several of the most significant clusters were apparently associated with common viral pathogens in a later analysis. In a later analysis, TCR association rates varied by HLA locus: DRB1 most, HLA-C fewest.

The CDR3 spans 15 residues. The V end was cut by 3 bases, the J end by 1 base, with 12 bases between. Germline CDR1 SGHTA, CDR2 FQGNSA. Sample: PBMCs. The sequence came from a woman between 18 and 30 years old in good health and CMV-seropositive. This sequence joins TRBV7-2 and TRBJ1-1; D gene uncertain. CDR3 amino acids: CASSFRSQRNTEAFF. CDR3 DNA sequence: TGTGCCAGCAGCTTCCGGTCTCAGCGGAACACTGAAGCTTTCTTT. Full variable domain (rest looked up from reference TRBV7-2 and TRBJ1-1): GAGVSQSPSNKVTEKGKDVELRCDPISGHTALYWYRQSLGQGLEFLIYFQGNSAPDKSGLPSDRFSAERTGGSVSTLTIQRTQQEDSAVYLCASSFRSQRNTEAFFGQGTRLTVV.